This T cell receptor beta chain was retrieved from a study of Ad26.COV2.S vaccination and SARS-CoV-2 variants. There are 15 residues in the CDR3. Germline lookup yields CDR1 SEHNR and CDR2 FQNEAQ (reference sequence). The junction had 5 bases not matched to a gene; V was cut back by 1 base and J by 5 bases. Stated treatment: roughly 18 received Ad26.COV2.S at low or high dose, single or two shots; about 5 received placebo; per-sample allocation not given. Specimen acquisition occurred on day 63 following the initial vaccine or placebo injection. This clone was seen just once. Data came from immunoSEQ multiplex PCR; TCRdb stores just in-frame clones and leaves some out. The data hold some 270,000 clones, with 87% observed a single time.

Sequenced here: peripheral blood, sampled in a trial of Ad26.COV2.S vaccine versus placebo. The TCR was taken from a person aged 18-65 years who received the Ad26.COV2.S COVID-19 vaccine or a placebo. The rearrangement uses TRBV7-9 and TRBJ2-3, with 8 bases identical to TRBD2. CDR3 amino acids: CASSLDAGGIDTQYF. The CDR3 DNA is TGTGCCAGCAGCTTAGACGCGGGAGGAATAGATACGCAGTATTTT. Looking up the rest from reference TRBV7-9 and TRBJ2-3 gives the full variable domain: DTGVSQNPRHKITKRGQNVTFRCDPISEHNRLYWYRQTLGQGPEFLTYFQNEAQLEKSRLLSDRFSAERPKGSFSTLEIQRTEQGDSAMYLCASSLDAGGIDTQYFGPGTRLTVL.